This T cell receptor (beta chain) was profiled in a study of T cell repertoires in cytomegalovirus infection (dated by TCRdb to the late 2010s). Study-wide context: Donor HLA type was relevant to the analysis, as public TCR beta signatures indicated carriage of CMV infection together with the matching HLA type.

V and J are truncated by 5 bases and 3 bases respectively, leaving an intervening sequence of 14 bases. From the cysteine up to the phenylalanine, the CDR3 has a length of 13 residues. The sequence is cut down to CDR3 DNA, 39 bases in frame from base 1. The germline V gene (reference sequence) specifies GTSNPN as CDR1 and SVGIG as CDR2. Sequencing relied on an Illumina HiSeq 1500. TCRdb ran its own pipeline on the public reads, namely fastp trimming at Q25 and MiXCR clone calling, and kept in-frame beta chains. All rows with the same CDR3 protein become a single entry with the most common DNA and genes. Within this sample are approximately 130,000 distinct CDR3 sequences, with 7% to 9.5% of them counted one time only. Over 9.5% of the sample is taken by the ten largest. There are a few counts of this clonotype. Its recognized antigen is unknown. No base qualities exist here, and no much larger clone lies one base off it.

What the research found in general, with its limitations: The ex vivo response was dominated by HLA-C-restricted CMV-specific TCR beta clonotypes, and the single most frequent clonotype in two of eight donors was supplied by these HLA-C-restricted clonotypes. In both this cohort and an independent approximately 400-donor cohort, the cumulative frequency of public TCR beta family members distinguished carriers of CMV infection plus the relevant HLA type.

The source of this sequence is a human donor in good health (CMV status not recorded). Some clones in this sample may be carry-over from other donors' samples. The chain employs TRBV30 and TRBJ2-7; the best D guess is TRBD2, with 6 bases matching. The sample consisted of PBMCs. The CDR3 corresponds to CAWGRLARYEQYF. In nucleotide form, the sequence is TGTGCCTGGGGGCGCCTAGCGCGCTACGAGCAGTACTTC.